This T cell receptor (beta chain) is drawn from a study of blood T cell repertoires in COVID-19. The overall study: Whether acute or convalescent, the COVID-19 samples came from the United States, Italy and Spain. Sources were T cells, B-cell-depleted T cells, or PBMCs; the material itself was cDNA or gDNA.

The V and J ends lost 2 bases and 8 bases respectively, with 7 bases between them. Looked up from germline, CDR1 is KGHSH and CDR2 is LQKENI. The CDR3 consists of 13 residues. Assay used: immunoSEQ multiplex PCR; TCRdb lists only in-frame clones, some missing. The data contain 95,000 to 150,000 clones, 80% of them singletons. V usage is TRBV18 and J usage is TRBJ1-6; D is uncertain. Material: peripheral blood. This clonotype originated in a human donor in a cohort sampled during active COVID-19. CDR3 sequence reads: CASSPEQDSPLHF. For the CDR3, the DNA is TGTGCCAGCTCACCAGAGCAGGATTCACCCCTCCACTTT.